These 27 T cell receptor beta chains were sequenced from one sample in a study of breast tumors, draining lymph nodes, adjacent tissues. Breast cancer patients provided tissue from their axillary draining lymph nodes. Using its own MiXCR run on the multiplex PCR reads, TCRdb lists one record per CDR3 protein. Of over 150,000 distinct CDR3 sequences listed, approximately 30% are singletons. Sequencing was carried out using axillary lymph node tissue. The receptors originated from a female donor with breast cancer. Some clones in this sample may be carry-over from other donors' samples.

This clonotype was seen repeatedly, ten times or more. This rearrangement joins TRBV14 to TRBJ2-2; D perhaps matches TRBD2 (6 bases). The length of the CDR3 is 15 residues. Trimming left V 5 bases short and J 4 bases short, with 14 bases between. CDR1 SGHDN and CDR2 FVKESK come from the germline V gene. The CDR3 DNA reads as TGTGCCAGCAGCTGGAGGGGAGGTACCACCGGGGAGCTGTTTTTT. Translation: CASSWRGGTTGELFF. The whole variable domain, remainder taken from reference TRBV14 and TRBJ2-2, is EAGVTQFPSHSVIEKGQTVTLRCDPISGHDNLYWYRRVMGKEIKFLLHFVKESKQDESGMPNNRFLAERTGGTYSTLKVQPAELEDSGVYFCASSWRGGTTGELFFGEGSRLTVL.

Note on this clonotype: Possible read error: a much larger clone is one base away. The genes are TRBV20-1 and TRBJ2-1; D is uncertain. The CDR3 is 16 residues long. Germline-derived CDR1 and CDR2 are DFQATT and SNEGSKA (reference sequence). This CDR3 is CSARDRFGIIYNEQSF. The CDR3 nucleotides read TGCAGTGCTAGAGATCGGTTCGGAATAATTTACAATGAGCAGTCCTTC.

The table lists this clonotype with many counts. The chain recombines TRBV5-8 with TRBJ2-7; D uncertain. Germline CDR1 is SGHTS and CDR2 is YDEGEE. The V end was cut by 4 bases, the J end by 4 bases, with 21 bases between. The CDR3 has 16 residues. The CDR3 loop is CASSTELSLRVYEQYF. For the CDR3, the DNA is TGTGCCAGCAGCACCGAACTATCCCTCCGGGTTTACGAGCAGTACTTC. Full variable domain (remainder filled in from reference TRBV5-8 and TRBJ2-7): EAGVTQSPTHLIKTRGQQATLRCSPISGHTSVYWYQQALGLGLQFLLWYDEGEERNRGNFPPRFSGRQFPNYSSELNVNALELEDSALYLCASSTELSLRVYEQYFGPGTRLTVT.

This clonotype was counted ten times or more. The chain has TRBV20-1 and TRBJ2-1; 8 nucleotides agree with TRBD1. CDR3 length equals 16 residues. J gave up 4 bases and V 7 bases, and 15 bases lay outside the gene matches. CDR1 is DFQATT and CDR2 is SNEGSKA in the germline V gene (reference sequence). In DNA form, the CDR3 reads TGCAGTGGCCAGTCCAGACAGGGGCTAGGGTACAATGAGCAGTTCTTC. This translates into CSGQSRQGLGYNEQFF.

In this sample, this clonotype turned up many times. V is TRBV5-8 and J is TRBJ1-2; 10 bases fit TRBD1. J lost 6 bases, V lost 4 bases, and 9 bases had no gene match. The CDR3 runs 15 residues. Per germline, CDR1 SGHTS and CDR2 YDEGEE. CDR3: CASSTPGQGKHGYTF. CDR3 DNA sequence: TGTGCCAGCAGCACTCCGGGACAGGGGAAGCATGGCTACACCTTC. Full variable domain (remainder filled in from reference TRBV5-8 and TRBJ1-2): EAGVTQSPTHLIKTRGQQATLRCSPISGHTSVYWYQQALGLGLQFLLWYDEGEERNRGNFPPRFSGRQFPNYSSELNVNALELEDSALYLCASSTPGQGKHGYTFGSGTRLTVV.

The chain links TRBV20-1 to TRBJ2-7, with 7 bases matching TRBD1. Trimming removed 5 bases from V and 0 bases from J; junction bases left unmatched: 7. The CDR3 is made up of 14 amino acids. Germline V gene lookup returns CDR1 DFQATT and CDR2 SNEGSKA (reference sequence). CDR3 bases: TGCAGTGCTGGAGCCGGGGACAGCTCCTACGAGCAGTACTTC. Translated: CSAGAGDSSYEQYF.

In this sample, this clonotype turned up many times. The gene calls are TRBV19 and TRBJ1-2, with D possibly TRBD1 on 6 matching bases. The CDR3 has 15 amino acids. V was pared by 3 bases and J by 4 bases, with 15 bases between. Germline-derived CDR1 and CDR2 are LNHDA and SQIVND (reference sequence). CDR3: CASSITSGETYGYTF. CDR3 bases: TGTGCCAGTAGTATTACGTCAGGGGAGACCTATGGCTACACCTTC.

This clonotype came up many times. CDR3 loop: CASSYSGRASGANVLTF. The DNA of the CDR3 is TGTGCCAGCAGTTACTCAGGACGCGCCTCTGGGGCCAACGTCCTGACTTTC. The rearrangement joins TRBV6-5 to TRBJ2-6; D gene ambiguous. Germline lookup yields CDR1 MNHEY and CDR2 SVGAGI. The CDR3 sequence is 17 residues long. V lost 0 bases and J 0 bases, leaving 9 bases between the germline ends.

The chain has TRBV25-1 and TRBJ2-7; 11 nucleotides agree with TRBD2. From germline, CDR1 is MGHDK and CDR2 SYGVNS. There are 14 residues in the CDR3. The CDR3 region has the DNA TGTGCTAGAGGAACTAGCGGGAGTCTGTACGAGCAGTACTTC. Protein product: CARGTSGSLYEQYF.

A few counts support this clonotype. A much more abundant neighbour one base away suggests this may be a read error. The V gene is TRBV6-6, the J gene TRBJ1-4; 7 positions match TRBD1. Unmatched junction bases numbered 12, after V lost 10 bases and J lost 4 bases. CDR3 length: 15 amino acids. CDR1 and CDR2 (germline): MNHNY, SVGAGI (reference sequence). The CDR3, as DNA: TGTGCCACCCCGCAAAGTGACAGGGTTAATGAAAAACTGTTTTTT. This encodes CATPQSDRVNEKLFF.

The chain employs TRBV20-1 and TRBJ2-3; 8 nucleotides line up with TRBD2. In germline, CDR1 is DFQATT, CDR2 SNEGSKA (reference sequence). The junction had 9 bases not matched to a gene; V was cut back by 6 bases and J by 4 bases. The CDR3 is 14 residues long. CDR3 bases: TGCAGTGCCCGGATAGCGGGATATTCAGATACGCAGTATTTT. This encodes CSARIAGYSDTQYF.

This clonotype has ten or more counts. The V gene is TRBV9, the J gene TRBJ2-3, with D perhaps given as TRBD1 or TRBD2 (6 bases each). In germline, CDR1 is SGDLS, CDR2 YYNGEE. The V and J ends lost 0 bases and 3 bases respectively, with 11 bases between them. The length of the CDR3 is 15 residues. The CDR3 nucleotides are TGTGCCAGCAGCGTAGGGAGGGGGGAAACAGATACGCAGTATTTT. Amino acids: CASSVGRGETDTQYF.

There are many counts of this clonotype. The genes are TRBV19 and TRBJ2-7; 9 bases match TRBD2. The length of the CDR3 is 14 residues. Germline-derived CDR1 and CDR2 are LNHDA and SQIVND (reference sequence). The J segment lost 4 bases and the V segment lost 3 bases, leaving 4 bases of the junction unmatched. DNA for the CDR3: TGTGCCAGTAGTATTAGGACTAGCGAGTACGAGCAGTACTTC. It is translated as CASSIRTSEYEQYF.

In its sample, this clonotype was seen many times. V is TRBV9 and J is TRBJ2-2, with D perhaps matching TRBD1 (6 bases). The CDR3 contains 16 residues. The germline gives CDR1 SGDLS, CDR2 YYNGEE. V was clipped by 7 bases and J by 8 bases, with 24 bases between them. The CDR3 here is CASFSGPQGMAGELFF. The CDR3 region has the DNA TGTGCCAGCTTCTCGGGGCCACAGGGAATGGCTGGGGAGCTGTTTTTT.

The DNA of the CDR3 is TGTGCCAGCAGCTCTAACCCCGGGACTAGCGGGGACAATGAGCAGTTCTTC. The encoded protein is CASSSNPGTSGDNEQFF. This chain connects TRBV28 to TRBJ2-1; 13 bases line up with TRBD2. The V and J ends lost 6 bases and 5 bases, in that order; junction bases with no gene match: 10. The CDR3 runs to 17 residues. Germline-derived CDR1 and CDR2 are MDHEN and SYDVKM.

Turning to this clonotype: At one of its ends the junction is not consistent with the germline gene, which may arise from a read error. V is TRBV7-9 and J is TRBJ1-2, with D possibly TRBD1 on 5 matching bases. Germline CDR1 is SEHNR and CDR2 is FQNEAQ (reference sequence). CDR3 length equals 15 residues. The CDR3: CASSLPHGGNYGYPF. Written as DNA, the CDR3 is TGTGCCAGCAGCTTACCCCACGGGGGGAACTATGGCTACCCCTTC.

In regard to this clonotype: Germline is not matched at one junction end, which may reflect a read error. This sequence joins TRBV20-1 and TRBJ2-4, with a possible D match to TRBD2 (6 bases). Germline V gene lookup returns CDR1 DFQATT and CDR2 SNEGSKA (reference sequence). The CDR3 covers 14 residues. CDR3: CSASGGSAKTIQYF. The CDR3 DNA sequence: TGCAGTGCTAGCGGGGGTAGCGCCAAAACCATTCAGTACTTC.

This clonotype showed up many times. The genes are TRBV28 and TRBJ1-2, with unresolved D. V lost 5 bases, J lost 2 bases, and 15 bases lay in between. The CDR3 has 15 amino acids. Germline V lookup: CDR1 MDHEN, CDR2 SYDVKM. The CDR3 spells CASSTREGGNYGYTF. As DNA, the CDR3 is TGTGCCAGCAGTACGAGGGAGGGAGGGAACTATGGCTACACCTTC.

This clonotype was counted many times. The J gene is TRBJ1-2, the V gene TRBV2, with a possible D match to TRBD1 (6 bases). CDR3 length: 13 amino acids. V lost 6 bases, J lost 1 base, and 9 bases lay in between. Looked up from germline, CDR1 is SNHLY and CDR2 is FYNNEI. CDR3 bases: TGTGCCAGCAGGCGGGACATTAACTATGGCTACACCTTC. Protein product: CASRRDINYGYTF.

With respect to this clonotype: Because the CDR3's place on the DNA is in doubt, the DNA is left out and the CDR3 is given as listed by TCRdb. V gene TRBV9 combines with J gene TRBJ2-2; the listed D gene, TRBD2, was not tested against the DNA. Per the germline V gene, CDR1 is SGDLS and CDR2 is YYNGEE. The length of the CDR3 is 21 amino acids, counting both ends. The CDR3 reads CASGTSGDIQYFGAGTGELFF.

Regarding this clonotype: Germline is not matched at one junction end, which may reflect a read error. The rearrangement uses TRBV9 and TRBJ2-7; possibly TRBD2 for D (6 bases). CDR3 length equals 14 residues. The germline CDR1 and CDR2 sequences are SGDLS and YYNGEE. CDR3 sequence: CASSPRGTDYEQSF. CDR3 coding DNA: TGTGCCAGCAGCCCACGGGGGACCGACTACGAGCAGTCCTTC.

Worth noting for this clonotype: The final CDR3 position lacks the conserved phenylalanine or tryptophan, pointing to a likely read error. The V call is TRBV24-1, the J call TRBJ2-1; D may be TRBD1 (5 bases). The CDR3 has 17 amino acids. Germline V gives CDR1 KGHDR, CDR2 SFDVKD. In DNA form, the CDR3 reads TGTGCTACCAGTGATAATCCAGGGCGCTCGGCGTACAATGAGCAGTTCTCC. It yields the protein CATSDNPGRSAYNEQFS.

This clonotype came up many times. The V call is TRBV19, the J call TRBJ1-6, with 11 bases aligning to TRBD1. The CDR3 consists of 15 residues. Germline V gives CDR1 LNHDA, CDR2 SQIVND (reference sequence). V lost 5 bases and J lost 8; bases outside the gene matches: 5. Here the CDR3 DNA reads TGTGCCAGTAGTGGGCGGACAGGGGGCTATTCACCCCTCCACTTT. As protein: CASSGRTGGYSPLHF.

This clonotype was counted at least ten times. This chain links TRBV24-1 with TRBJ1-4; D is unresolved. The germline V gene encodes CDR1 KGHDR and CDR2 SFDVKD. The CDR3 totals 15 residues. With 1 base removed from V and 5 bases from J, the gap between germline ends came to 10 bases. The CDR3 DNA reads as TGTGCCACCAGTGATTTCAAGGACGCGAATGAAAAACTGTTTTTT. Protein sequence: CATSDFKDANEKLFF.

The V call is TRBV6-6, the J call TRBJ2-1; 9 bases line up with TRBD2. The CDR3 length is 14 residues. CDR1 and CDR2 (germline): MNHNY, SVGAGI (reference sequence). The V segment lost 6 bases and the J segment 6 bases; nucleotides outside the gene matches: 6. This CDR3 reads CASRTAGGTNEQFF. In nucleotides, the CDR3 is TGTGCCAGCAGAACTGCGGGAGGGACCAATGAGCAGTTCTTC.

Ten or more counts support this clonotype. This chain joins TRBV12-3 or TRBV12-4 and TRBJ1-4, with unresolved D. V was trimmed by 3 bases and J by 6 bases, leaving 8 bases between them. CDR3 length equals 13 residues. The CDR3 sequence is CASSFPSDEKLFF. CDR3 DNA sequence: TGTGCCAGCAGTTTCCCCTCGGATGAAAAACTGTTTTTT.

Many counts were recorded for this clonotype. V usage is TRBV15 and J usage is TRBJ1-2; perhaps TRBD1 as D (5 bases). The V and J ends lost 0 bases and 6 bases respectively, with 17 bases between them. Germline values: CDR1 LNHNV, CDR2 YYDKDF (reference sequence). The length of the CDR3 is 16 residues. CDR3: CATSRDSLGVMDGYTF. Here the CDR3 DNA reads TGTGCCACCAGCAGAGATAGTTTGGGGGTTATGGATGGCTACACCTTC.